What follows is one TCR beta chain and its context. The germline CDR1 and CDR2 sequences are SGHVS and FQNEAQ. The CDR3 runs 16 residues. V dropped 7 bases and J dropped 0 bases, with 13 bases sitting between them. The sample belongs to a study of blood T cell repertoires in COVID-19. Study details: Acute and convalescent COVID-19 samples came from the United States, Italy and Spain. Nucleic acid was either cDNA or gDNA, and it came from T cells, B-cell-depleted T cells, or PBMCs.

In the original workflow: How many nucleated cells were present was estimated from reference gene primer amplification. Libraries were prepared by immunoSEQ multiplex PCR; TCRdb keeps only in-frame clonotypes and omits some of them. The V and J calls and the clone size are those of that table, but D and trimming were determined from the DNA. In the table there are about 170,000 clones, approximately 82% of which are singletons. The sequencing sample was made of peripheral blood. This chain joins TRBV7-8 and TRBJ1-6; D unresolved. This receptor was obtained from a woman aged 70-85 years who had recovered from COVID-19. The CDR3 nucleotides are TGTGCCAGCACCCCCGCCTCGAGCTCCTATAATTCACCCCTCCACTTT. Its protein is CASTPASSSYNSPLHF.